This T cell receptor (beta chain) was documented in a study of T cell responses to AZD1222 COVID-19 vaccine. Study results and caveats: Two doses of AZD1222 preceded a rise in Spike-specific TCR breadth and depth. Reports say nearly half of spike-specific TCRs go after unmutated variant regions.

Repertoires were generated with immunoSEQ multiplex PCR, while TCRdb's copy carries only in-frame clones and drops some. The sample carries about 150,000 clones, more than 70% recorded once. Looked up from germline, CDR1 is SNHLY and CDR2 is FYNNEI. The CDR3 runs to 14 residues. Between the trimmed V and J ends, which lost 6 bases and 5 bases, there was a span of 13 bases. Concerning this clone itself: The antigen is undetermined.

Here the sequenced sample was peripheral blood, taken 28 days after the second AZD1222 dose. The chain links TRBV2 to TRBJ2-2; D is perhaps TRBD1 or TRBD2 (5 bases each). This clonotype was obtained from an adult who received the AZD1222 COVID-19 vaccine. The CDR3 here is CASRSGLQTGELFF. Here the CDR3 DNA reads TGTGCCAGCAGATCGGGGCTACAGACCGGGGAGCTGTTTTTT.